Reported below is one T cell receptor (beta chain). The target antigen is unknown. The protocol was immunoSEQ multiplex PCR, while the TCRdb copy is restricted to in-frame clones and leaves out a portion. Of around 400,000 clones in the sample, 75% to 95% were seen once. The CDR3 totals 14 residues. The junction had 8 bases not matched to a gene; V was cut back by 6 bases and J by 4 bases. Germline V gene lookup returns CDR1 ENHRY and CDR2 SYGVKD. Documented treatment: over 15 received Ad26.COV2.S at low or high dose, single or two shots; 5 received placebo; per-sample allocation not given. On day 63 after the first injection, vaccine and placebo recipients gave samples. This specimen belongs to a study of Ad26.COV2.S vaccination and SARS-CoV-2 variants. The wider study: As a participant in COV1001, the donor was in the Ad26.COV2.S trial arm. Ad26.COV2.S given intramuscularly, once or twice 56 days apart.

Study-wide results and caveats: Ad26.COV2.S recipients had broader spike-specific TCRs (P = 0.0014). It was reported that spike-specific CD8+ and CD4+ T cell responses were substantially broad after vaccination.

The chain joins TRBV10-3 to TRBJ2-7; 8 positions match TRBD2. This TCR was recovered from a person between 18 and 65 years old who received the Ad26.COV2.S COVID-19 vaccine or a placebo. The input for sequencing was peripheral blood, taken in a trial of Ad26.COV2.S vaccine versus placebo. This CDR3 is CAIRPGTRGYEQYF. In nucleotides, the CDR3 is TGTGCCATCAGACCCGGGACTAGGGGTTACGAGCAGTACTTC.